The 12 T cell receptor beta chains presented below share a single source sample, sequenced in a study of blood T cell repertoires in COVID-19 (dated by TCRdb to about 2020). To prepare the library, the immunoSEQ multiplex PCR assay was applied. In TCRdb, the immuneACCESS table is reduced to in-frame sequences with V and J assigned. These tables do not hold every clone; where another copy was compared, an unresolved V gene accounts for under half, and the others remain unexplained. For this sample there are some 410,000 clones; 88% appear just once. 0.97% of the sample is taken by the ten largest. The specimen sequenced was PBMCs or T cells enriched from blood (not recorded which). These receptors came from a woman in her twenties or thirties with acute COVID-19.

The chain couples TRBV7-9 to TRBJ1-1; 7 bases line up with TRBD1. Germline V gives CDR1 SEHNR, CDR2 FQNEAQ (reference sequence). The CDR3 length is 19 residues. V lost 1 base, J lost 0 bases, and 14 bases stayed unmatched. The CDR3 DNA follows: TGTGCCAGCAGCTTAGATTGGGCCCAACTGACAGGGATGAACACTGAAGCTTTCTTT. Translated: CASSLDWAQLTGMNTEAFF.

This rearrangement joins TRBV11-3 to TRBJ2-1; a possible D gene is TRBD2 (6 bases). Germline V gene data show CDR1 as SGHNT and CDR2 as YENEEA. V lost 5 bases to trimming and J lost 5 bases, with 13 bases between them. This CDR3 has 14 residues. CDR3 loop: CASSPSAGHNEQFF. In DNA, the CDR3 is TGTGCCAGCAGCCCCTCGGCGGGGCACAATGAGCAGTTCTTC.

This chain connects TRBV10-1 to TRBJ1-1; 9 bases agree with TRBD1. Trimming at V came to 5 bases and at J to 7 bases, leaving 20 bases not matched to a gene. Germline V lookup: CDR1 WNHNN, CDR2 SYGVQD (reference sequence). The CDR3 consists of 18 residues. The CDR3: CASSLRPLLRDRVDEAFF. In DNA form, the CDR3 reads TGCGCCAGCAGTCTCCGACCACTCCTCCGGGACAGGGTTGATGAAGCTTTCTTT.

The chain links TRBV9 to TRBJ1-2; tentative D call: TRBD1 (6 bases). V was pared by 2 bases and J by 4 bases, with 12 bases between. The germline V gene encodes CDR1 SGDLS and CDR2 YYNGEE. CDR3 length equals 14 residues. The CDR3 reads CASSVSGTSYGYTF. DNA of the CDR3: TGTGCCAGCAGCGTCTCCGGGACATCCTATGGCTACACCTTC.

The V and J genes are TRBV19 and TRBJ1-1; TRBD1 agrees at 8 bases. The CDR3 has 14 amino acids. The germline V gene has CDR1 LNHDA and CDR2 SQIVND (reference sequence). The V and J ends lost 9 bases and 4 bases, in that order; junction bases with no gene match: 10. The CDR3 bases are TGTGCCAGCGATGAACAGGGGGGCAGCACTGAAGCTTTCTTT. The encoded protein is CASDEQGGSTEAFF.

This clone was detected only once. This sequence joins TRBV6-2 or TRBV6-3 and TRBJ2-7; D ambiguous. V was clipped by 0 bases and J by 1 base, with 16 bases between them. The V gene's germline CDR1 is MNHEY and CDR2 SVGEGT. This CDR3 is 17 amino acids long. The CDR3 DNA is TGTGCCAGCAGTTACTCGACGAGGCTAACCACATCCTACGAGCAGTACTTC. Amino acid sequence: CASSYSTRLTTSYEQYF.

The CDR3 coding sequence is TGTGCCAGCAGCTTGAGGGGCAGGGAGGGGGCAGATACGCAGTATTTT. Encoded protein: CASSLRGREGADTQYF. The V and J genes are TRBV5-4 and TRBJ2-3; the D gene is possibly TRBD2 (7 bases). This CDR3 comprises 16 residues. Trimming stripped 1 base from V and 4 bases from J, with 16 bases between. The germline CDR1 and CDR2 sequences are SGHNT and YYREEE (reference sequence).

V gene TRBV6-1 combines with J gene TRBJ1-2; TRBD1 agrees at 7 bases. CDR1 is MNHNS, CDR2 SASEGT, per germline. V lost 0 bases, J lost 4 bases, and 2 bases stayed unmatched. The CDR3 sequence is 14 residues long. The CDR3 DNA follows: TGTGCCAGCAGTGAAGCGGCAGGGGGCTATGGCTACACCTTC. It codes for CASSEAAGGYGYTF.

The chain joins TRBV5-1 to TRBJ1-6, with D tentatively TRBD1 (5 bases). The germline CDR1 and CDR2 sequences are SGHRS and YFSETQ. V was pared by 4 bases and J by 3 bases, with 14 bases between. There are 16 residues in the CDR3. This chain's CDR3 is CASSVGTGGYNSPLHF. Written as DNA, the CDR3 is TGCGCCAGCAGCGTGGGGACGGGAGGCTATAATTCACCCCTCCACTTT.

The V gene is TRBV30, the J gene TRBJ2-5; TRBD2 might be the D (7 bases). The germline V gene has CDR1 GTSNPN and CDR2 SVGIG (reference sequence). Trimming left V 3 bases short and J 3 bases short, with 14 bases between. The CDR3 sequence is 14 residues long. Here the CDR3 DNA reads TGTGCCTGGAGACCGGCGGGGGCAGAAGAGACCCAGTACTTC. Its translation is CAWRPAGAEETQYF.

The chain is built from TRBV6-5 and TRBJ1-1; 7 bases map to TRBD1. Germline loops: CDR1 MNHEY, CDR2 SVGAGI. The CDR3 totals 15 residues. The junction had 9 bases not matched to a gene; V was cut back by 8 bases and J by 0 bases. The CDR3 loop is CASGNRGGMNTEAFF. The CDR3 coding sequence is TGTGCCAGCGGGAACAGGGGTGGCATGAACACTGAAGCTTTCTTT.

Comment on this clone: The germline gene is not matched at one end of the junction; a read error may be the cause. CDR3 protein: CANSGLIAGGPGNEQFF. CDR3 nucleotides: TGTGCCAACAGTGGTCTAATTGCGGGGGGGCCTGGTAATGAGCAGTTCTTC. V gene TRBV2 combines with J gene TRBJ2-1; 9 bases are a match to TRBD2. Germline V lookup: CDR1 SNHLY, CDR2 FYNNEI. This CDR3 comprises 17 residues. The whole variable domain, remainder taken from reference TRBV2 and TRBJ2-1, is EPEVTQTPSHQVTQMGQEVILRCVPISNHLYFYWYRQILGQKVEFLVSFYNNEISEKSEIFDDQFSVERPDGSNFTLKIRSTKLEDSAMYFCANSGLIAGGPGNEQFFGPGTRLTVL.